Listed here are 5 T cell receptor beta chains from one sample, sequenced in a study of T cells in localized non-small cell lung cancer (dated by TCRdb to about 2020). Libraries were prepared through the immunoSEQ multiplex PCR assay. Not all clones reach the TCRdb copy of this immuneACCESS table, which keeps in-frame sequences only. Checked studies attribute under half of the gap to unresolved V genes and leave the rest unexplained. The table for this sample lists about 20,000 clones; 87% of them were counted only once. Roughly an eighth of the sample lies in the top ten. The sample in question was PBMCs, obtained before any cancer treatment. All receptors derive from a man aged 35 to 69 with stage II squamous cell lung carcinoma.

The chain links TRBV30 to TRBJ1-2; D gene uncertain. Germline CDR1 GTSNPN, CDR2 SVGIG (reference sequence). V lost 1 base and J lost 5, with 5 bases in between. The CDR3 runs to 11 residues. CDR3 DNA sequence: TGTGCCTGGAGTGAAGGGTATGGCTACACCTTC. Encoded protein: CAWSEGYGYTF. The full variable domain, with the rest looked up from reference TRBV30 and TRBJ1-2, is SQTIHQWPATLVQPVGSPLSLECTVEGTSNPNLYWYRQAAGRGLQLLFYSVGIGQISSEVPQNLSASRPQDRQFILSSKKLLLSDSGFYLCAWSEGYGYTFGSGTRLTVV.

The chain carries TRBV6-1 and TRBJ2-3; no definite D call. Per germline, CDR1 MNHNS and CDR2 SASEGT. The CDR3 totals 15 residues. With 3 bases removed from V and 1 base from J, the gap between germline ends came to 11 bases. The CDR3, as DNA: TGTGCCAGCAGTGAGACTGCCGCTCGCACAGATACGCAGTATTTT. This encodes CASSETAARTDTQYF.

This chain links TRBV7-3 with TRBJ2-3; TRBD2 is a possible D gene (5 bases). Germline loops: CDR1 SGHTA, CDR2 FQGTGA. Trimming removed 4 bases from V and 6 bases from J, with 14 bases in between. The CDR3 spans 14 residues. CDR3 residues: CASSYRGSRDTQYF. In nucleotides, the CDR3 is TGTGCCAGCAGCTATCGCGGGTCGCGGGATACGCAGTATTTT.

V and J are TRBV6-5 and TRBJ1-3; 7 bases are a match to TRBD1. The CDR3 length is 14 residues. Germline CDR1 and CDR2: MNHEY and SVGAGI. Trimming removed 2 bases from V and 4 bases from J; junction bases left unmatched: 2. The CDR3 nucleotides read TGTGCCAGCAGTTACGGGGGACAGGGAAACACCATATATTTT. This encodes CASSYGGQGNTIYF.

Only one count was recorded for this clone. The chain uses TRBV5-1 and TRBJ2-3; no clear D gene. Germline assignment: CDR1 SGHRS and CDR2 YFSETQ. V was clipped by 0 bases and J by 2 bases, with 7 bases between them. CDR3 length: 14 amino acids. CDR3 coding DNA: TGCGCCAGCAGCTTGGCGACCCCCACAGATACGCAGTATTTT. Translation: CASSLATPTDTQYF.